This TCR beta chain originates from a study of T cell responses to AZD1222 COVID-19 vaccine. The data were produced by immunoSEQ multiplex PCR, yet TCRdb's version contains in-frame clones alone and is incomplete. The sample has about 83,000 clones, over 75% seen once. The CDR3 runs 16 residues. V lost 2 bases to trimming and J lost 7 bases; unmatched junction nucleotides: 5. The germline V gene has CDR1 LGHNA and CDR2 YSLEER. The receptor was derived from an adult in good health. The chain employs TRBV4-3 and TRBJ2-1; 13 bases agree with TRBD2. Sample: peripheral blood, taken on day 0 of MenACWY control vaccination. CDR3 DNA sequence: TGCGCCAGCAGCCAACGGCCGGGACTAGCGGGAAATGAGCAGTTCTTC. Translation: CASSQRPGLAGNEQFF.